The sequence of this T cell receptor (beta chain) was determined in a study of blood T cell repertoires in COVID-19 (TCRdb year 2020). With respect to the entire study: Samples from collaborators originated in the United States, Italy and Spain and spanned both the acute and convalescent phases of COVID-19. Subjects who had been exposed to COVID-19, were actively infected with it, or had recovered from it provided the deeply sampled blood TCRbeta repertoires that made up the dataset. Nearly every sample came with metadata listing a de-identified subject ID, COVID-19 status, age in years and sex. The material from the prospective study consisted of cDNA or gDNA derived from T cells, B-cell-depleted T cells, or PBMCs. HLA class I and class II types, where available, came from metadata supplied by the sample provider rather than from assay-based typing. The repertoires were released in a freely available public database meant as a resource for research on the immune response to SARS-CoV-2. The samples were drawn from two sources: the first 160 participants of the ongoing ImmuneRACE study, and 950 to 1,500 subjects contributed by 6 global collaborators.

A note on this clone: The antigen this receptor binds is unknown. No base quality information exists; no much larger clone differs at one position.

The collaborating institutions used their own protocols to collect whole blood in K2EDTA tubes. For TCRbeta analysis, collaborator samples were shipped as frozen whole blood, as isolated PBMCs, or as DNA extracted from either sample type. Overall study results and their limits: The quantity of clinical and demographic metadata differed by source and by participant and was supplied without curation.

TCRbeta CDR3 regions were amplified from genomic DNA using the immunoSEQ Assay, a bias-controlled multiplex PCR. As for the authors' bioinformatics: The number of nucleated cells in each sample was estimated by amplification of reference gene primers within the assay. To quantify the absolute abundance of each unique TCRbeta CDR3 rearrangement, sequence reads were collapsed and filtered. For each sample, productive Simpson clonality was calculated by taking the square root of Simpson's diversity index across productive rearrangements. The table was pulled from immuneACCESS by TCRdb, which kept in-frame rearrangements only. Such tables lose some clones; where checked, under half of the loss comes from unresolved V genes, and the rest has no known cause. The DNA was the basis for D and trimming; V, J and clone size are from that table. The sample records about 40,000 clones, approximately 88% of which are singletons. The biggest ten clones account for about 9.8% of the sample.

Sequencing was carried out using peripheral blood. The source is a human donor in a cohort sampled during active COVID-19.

The nucleotide sequence is given as TGTGCCAGCAGCTCTACAGGGGCGGGGGCCAACGTCCTGACTTTC. Translated, this is CASSSTGAGANVLTF. The chain couples TRBV7-9 to TRBJ2-6; 7 bases in the middle match TRBD1. V ends up 4 bases short and J 4 bases short, with an unmatched junction base count of 4. From the cysteine through the phenylalanine, the CDR3 covers 15 amino acids. The sequence is cut down to CDR3 DNA, 45 bases in frame from base 1. CDR1 SEHNR and CDR2 FQNEAQ are derived from the germline V gene (reference sequence).